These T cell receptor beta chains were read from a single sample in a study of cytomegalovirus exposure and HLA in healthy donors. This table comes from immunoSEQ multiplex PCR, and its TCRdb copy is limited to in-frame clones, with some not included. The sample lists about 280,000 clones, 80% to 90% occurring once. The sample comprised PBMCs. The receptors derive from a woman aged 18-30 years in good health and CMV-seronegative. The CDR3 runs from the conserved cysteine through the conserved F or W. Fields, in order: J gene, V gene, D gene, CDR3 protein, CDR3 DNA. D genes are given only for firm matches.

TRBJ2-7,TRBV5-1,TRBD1,CASSFGTGEISEQYF,TGCGCCAGCAGCTTCGGGACAGGGGAAATTAGCGAGCAGTACTTC
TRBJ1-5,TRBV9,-,CASSVEPNQPQHF,TGTGCCAGCAGCGTAGAGCCTAATCAGCCCCAGCATTTT
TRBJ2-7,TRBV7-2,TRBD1,CASSLARGQVGYF,TGTGCCAGCAGCTTAGCGAGGGGACAGGTGGGGTACTTC
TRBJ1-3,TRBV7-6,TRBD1,CASSFGQGGNTIYF,TGTGCCAGCAGCTTTGGACAGGGGGGAAACACCATATATTTT
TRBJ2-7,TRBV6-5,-,CASTRGRDGSYEQYF,TGTGCCAGCACTCGCGGGCGGGACGGGTCCTACGAGCAGTACTTC
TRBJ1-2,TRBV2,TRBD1,CASSERTGGDGYTF,TGTGCCAGCAGTGAAAGGACAGGGGGGGACGGCTACACCTTC
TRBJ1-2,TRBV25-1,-,CASSTGTNYGYTF,TGTGCCAGCAGTACAGGGACCAACTATGGCTACACCTTC
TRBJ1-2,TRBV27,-,CASCEGVGDYGYTF,TGTGCCAGCTGCGAGGGGGTAGGCGACTATGGCTACACCTTC
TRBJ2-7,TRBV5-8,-,CASSLVWTSYEQYF,TGTGCCAGCAGCTTGGTCTGGACTTCCTACGAGCAGTACTTC
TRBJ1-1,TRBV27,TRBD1,CASSSRQRTGAQAEAFF,TGTGCCAGCAGTTCAAGACAGCGGACAGGGGCTCAGGCTGAAGCTTTCTTT
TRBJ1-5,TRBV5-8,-,CASSLIDSFYSNQPQHF,TGTGCCAGCAGCTTGATAGACAGCTTTTATAGCAATCAGCCCCAGCATTTT
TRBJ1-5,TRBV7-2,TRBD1,CASSTLGGQSARSNQPQHF,TGTGCCAGCAGCACCCTTGGGGGACAGAGTGCCCGTAGCAATCAGCCCCAGCATTTT
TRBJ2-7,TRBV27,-,CASIENEGNPYEQYF,TGTGCCAGCATCGAGAACGAGGGCAACCCCTACGAGCAGTACTTC
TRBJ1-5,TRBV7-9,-,CSSSPGGQPQHF,TGTTCCAGCAGCCCCGGCGGGCAGCCCCAGCATTTT
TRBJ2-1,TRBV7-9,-,CASSLNLGVRGLNEQFF,TGTGCCAGCAGCTTAAATCTGGGGGTAAGGGGGTTGAATGAGCAGTTCTTC
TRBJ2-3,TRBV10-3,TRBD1,CAISGWGQGAEDTQYF,TGTGCCATCAGCGGCTGGGGACAGGGGGCGGAAGATACGCAGTATTTT
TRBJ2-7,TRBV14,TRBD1,CASSQARGGSYEQYF,TGTGCCAGCAGCCAAGCGCGAGGGGGCAGCTACGAGCAGTACTTC